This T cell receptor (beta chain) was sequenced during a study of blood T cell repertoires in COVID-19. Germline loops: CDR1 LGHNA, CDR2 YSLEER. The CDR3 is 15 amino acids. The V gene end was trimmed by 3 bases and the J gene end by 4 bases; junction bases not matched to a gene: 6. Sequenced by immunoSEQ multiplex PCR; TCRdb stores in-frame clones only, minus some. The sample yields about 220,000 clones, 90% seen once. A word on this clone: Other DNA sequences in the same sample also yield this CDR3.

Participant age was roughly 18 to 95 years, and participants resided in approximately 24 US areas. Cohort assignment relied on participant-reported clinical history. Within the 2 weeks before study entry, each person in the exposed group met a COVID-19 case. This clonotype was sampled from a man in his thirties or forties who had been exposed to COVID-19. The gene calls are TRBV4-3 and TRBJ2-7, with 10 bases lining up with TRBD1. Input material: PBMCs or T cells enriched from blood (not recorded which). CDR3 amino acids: CASSHSGTGEYEQYF. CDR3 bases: TGCGCCAGCAGCCATTCCGGGACAGGGGAGTACGAGCAGTACTTC.